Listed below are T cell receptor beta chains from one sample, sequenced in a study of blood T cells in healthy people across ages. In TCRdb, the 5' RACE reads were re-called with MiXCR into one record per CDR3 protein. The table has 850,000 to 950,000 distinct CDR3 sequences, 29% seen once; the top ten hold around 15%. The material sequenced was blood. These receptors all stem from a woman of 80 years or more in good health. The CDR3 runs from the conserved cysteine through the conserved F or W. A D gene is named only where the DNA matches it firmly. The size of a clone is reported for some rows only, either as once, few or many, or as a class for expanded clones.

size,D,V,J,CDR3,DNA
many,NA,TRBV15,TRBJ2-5,CATSREGVEETQYF,TGTGCCACCAGCAGAGAGGGAGTAGAAGAGACCCAGTACTTC
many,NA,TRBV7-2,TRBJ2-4,CASSQGGAKNIQYF,TGTGCCAGCAGCCAGGGGGGGGCCAAAAACATTCAGTACTTC
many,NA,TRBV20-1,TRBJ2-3,CSASAQGFTTDTQYF,TGCAGTGCTAGCGCCCAGGGTTTTACCACAGATACGCAGTATTTT
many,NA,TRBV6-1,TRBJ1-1,CASSESTRRLLNTEAFF,TGTGCCAGCAGTGAATCCACAAGAAGATTGTTGAACACTGAAGCTTTCTTT
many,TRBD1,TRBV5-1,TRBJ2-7,CASSPGTGGVGEQYF,TGCGCCAGCAGCCCAGGGACAGGGGGAGTAGGCGAGCAGTACTTC
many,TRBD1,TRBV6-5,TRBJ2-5,CASSGGTGLETQYF,TGTGCCAGCAGTGGCGGGACAGGGCTAGAGACCCAGTACTTC
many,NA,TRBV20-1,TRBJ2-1,CSARLALYNEQFF,TGCAGTGCTAGGCTAGCGCTCTACAATGAGCAGTTCTTC
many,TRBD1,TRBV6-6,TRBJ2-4,CASSFRDRRQNIQYF,TGTGCCAGCAGTTTTAGGGACAGAAGACAAAACATTCAGTACTTC
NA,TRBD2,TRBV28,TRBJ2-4,CASSLWGGGTKNIQYF,TGTGCCAGCAGTCTTTGGGGCGGGGGAACCAAAAACATTCAGTACTTC
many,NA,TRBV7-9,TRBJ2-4,CASRSPSENIQYF,TGTGCCAGCAGAAGCCCCAGTGAAAACATTCAGTACTTC
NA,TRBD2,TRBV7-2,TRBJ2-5,CASSTRLAGGHGGQYF,TGTGCCAGCAGTACCCGTCTAGCGGGAGGCCACGGCGGGCAGTACTTC
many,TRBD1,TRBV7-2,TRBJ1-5,CASSPTGASNQPQHF,TGTGCCAGCAGCCCGACAGGGGCTAGCAATCAGCCCCAGCATTTT
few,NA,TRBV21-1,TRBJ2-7,CAGNKRVRDRGAYEQYF,TGTGCCGGCAACAAGAGGGTCCGGGACAGGGGCGCCTACGAGCAGTACTTC
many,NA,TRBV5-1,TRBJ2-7,CASSLGGDHGSYEQYF,TGCGCCAGCAGCTTGGGAGGGGACCACGGATCCTACGAGCAGTACTTC
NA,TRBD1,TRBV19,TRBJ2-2,CASSIGQGATGELFF,TGTGCCAGTAGTATCGGACAGGGGGCCACCGGGGAGCTGTTTTTT
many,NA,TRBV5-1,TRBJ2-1,CASSHDPSSYNEQFF,TGCGCCAGCAGCCATGACCCGAGCTCCTACAATGAGCAGTTCTTC
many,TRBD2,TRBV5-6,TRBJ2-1,CASSLSGLVPQVKQFF,TGTGCCAGCAGCTTGTCGGGACTAGTACCCCAAGTCAAGCAGTTCTTC
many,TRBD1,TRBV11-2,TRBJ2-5,CASSFTGTGVGETQYF,TGTGCCAGCAGCTTCACGGGGACAGGGGTGGGAGAGACCCAGTACTTC
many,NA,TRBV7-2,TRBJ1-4,CASSLAANEKLFF,TGTGCCAGCAGCTTAGCAGCTAATGAAAAACTGTTTTTT
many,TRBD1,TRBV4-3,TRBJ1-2,CASSQGQGANYGYTF,TGCGCCAGCAGCCAAGGACAGGGGGCGAACTATGGCTACACCTTC
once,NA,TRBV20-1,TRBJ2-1,CSARDPQGLSFYNEQFF,TGCAGTGCTAGAGATCCCCAGGGGCTATCGTTCTACAATGAGCAGTTCTTC
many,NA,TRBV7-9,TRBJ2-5,CASRAVQETQYF,TGTGCCAGCCGCGCGGTCCAAGAGACCCAGTACTTC
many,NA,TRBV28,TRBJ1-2,CASSEQVSNYGYTF,TGTGCCAGCAGCGAACAGGTGTCTAACTATGGCTACACCTTC
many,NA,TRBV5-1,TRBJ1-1,CASSLGETTEAFF,TGCGCCAGCAGCTTGGGGGAGACCACTGAAGCTTTCTTT
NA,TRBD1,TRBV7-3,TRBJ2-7,CASSLKTGVSYEQYF,TGTGCCAGCAGCTTAAAGACAGGGGTATCCTACGAGCAGTACTTC
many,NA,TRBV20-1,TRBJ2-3,CSARSGLMGTTDTQYF,TGCAGTGCTAGATCAGGCCTGATGGGAACGACAGATACGCAGTATTTT
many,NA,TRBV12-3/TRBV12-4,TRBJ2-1,CASSLSVPWQFF,TGTGCCAGCAGTTTAAGTGTGCCTTGGCAGTTCTTC
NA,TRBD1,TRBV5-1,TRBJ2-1,CASSHDRGPNEQFF,TGCGCCAGCAGCCACGACAGGGGGCCGAATGAGCAGTTCTTC
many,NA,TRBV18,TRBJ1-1,CASSGQIMNTEAFF,TGTGCCAGCTCAGGACAGATTATGAACACTGAAGCTTTCTTT
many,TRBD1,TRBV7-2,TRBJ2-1,CASSLAIAGGSNEQFF,TGTGCCAGCAGCTTAGCAATCGCAGGGGGTTCGAATGAGCAGTTCTTC
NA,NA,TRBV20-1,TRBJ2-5,CSARAAIEQYF,TGCAGTGCTAGAGCCGCTATTGAGCAGTACTTC
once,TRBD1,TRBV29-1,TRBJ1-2,CSALPGTGFGGYTF,TGCAGCGCACTGCCTGGGACAGGGTTTGGTGGCTACACCTTC
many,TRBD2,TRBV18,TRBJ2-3,CASSPPPGLAGEDTQYF,TGTGCCAGCTCACCCCCTCCGGGACTAGCGGGAGAAGATACGCAGTATTTT
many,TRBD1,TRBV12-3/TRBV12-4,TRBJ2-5,CASSLESGTGVETQYF,TGTGCCAGCAGTTTAGAATCTGGGACAGGGGTAGAGACCCAGTACTTC
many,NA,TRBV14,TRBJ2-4,CASSQGLVANIQYF,TGTGCCAGCAGCCAAGGTCTGGTTGCAAACATTCAGTACTTC
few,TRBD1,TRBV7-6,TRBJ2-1,CANSLGGQGNEQFF,TGTGCCAACAGCTTGGGGGGACAGGGCAATGAGCAGTTCTTC
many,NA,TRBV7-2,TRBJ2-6,CAIRTPIGGSGANVLTF,TGTGCCATCCGGACTCCTATAGGGGGATCTGGGGCCAACGTCCTGACTTTC
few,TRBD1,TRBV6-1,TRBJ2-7,CASSARGTGPYEQYF,TGTGCCAGCAGTGCACGGGGGACAGGACCCTACGAGCAGTACTTC
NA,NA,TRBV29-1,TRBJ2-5,CSVVWGLGGETQYF,TGCAGCGTTGTATGGGGGCTTGGAGGGGAGACCCAGTACTTC
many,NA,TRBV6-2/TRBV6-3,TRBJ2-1,CASSYQGLSSYNEQFF,TGTGCCAGCAGTTACCAGGGCCTCAGCTCCTACAATGAGCAGTTCTTC
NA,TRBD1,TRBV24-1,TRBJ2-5,CATSDSGTGRKDEQYF,TGTGCCACCAGTGATTCCGGGACAGGGCGTAAGGATGAGCAGTACTTC
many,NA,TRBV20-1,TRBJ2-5,CSARGSYGVQETQYF,TGCAGTGCTAGGGGGTCGTATGGGGTCCAAGAGACCCAGTACTTC
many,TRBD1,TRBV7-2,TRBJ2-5,CASSGYGTGVRARGETQYF,TGTGCCAGCAGTGGGTACGGGACAGGGGTTCGAGCGAGAGGAGAGACCCAGTACTTC
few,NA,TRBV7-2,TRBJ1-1,CASSLDVRFGNTEAFF,TGTGCCAGCAGCTTAGACGTTAGGTTTGGGAACACTGAAGCTTTCTTT
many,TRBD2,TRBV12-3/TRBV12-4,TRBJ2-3,CASSTAPQLAGGRTDTQYF,TGTGCCAGCAGTACTGCCCCTCAACTAGCGGGGGGGCGCACAGATACGCAGTATTTT
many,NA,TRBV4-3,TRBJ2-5,CASSQGAVTETQYF,TGCGCCAGCAGCCAAGGTGCGGTGACGGAGACCCAGTACTTC
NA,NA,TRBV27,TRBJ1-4,CASSLVRGAGEKLFF,TGTGCCAGCAGTTTGGTTAGGGGGGCCGGAGAAAAACTGTTTTTT
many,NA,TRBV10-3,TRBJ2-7,CATGDTPYEQYF,TGTGCCACCGGGGACACTCCCTACGAGCAGTACTTC
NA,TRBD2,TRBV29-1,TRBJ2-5,CSVQLAGGPNEQYF,TGCAGCGTGCAACTAGCGGGGGGGCCCAATGAGCAGTACTTC
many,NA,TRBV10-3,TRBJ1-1,CAISENQGEAFF,TGTGCCATCAGTGAGAATCAGGGTGAAGCTTTCTTT
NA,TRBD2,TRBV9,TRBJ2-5,CASSKDERGGQETQYF,TGTGCCAGCAGCAAAGACGAGCGGGGGGGCCAAGAGACCCAGTACTTC
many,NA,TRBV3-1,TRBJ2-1,CASSLTNRGYNEQFF,TGTGCCAGCAGCCTTACCAATCGGGGTTACAATGAGCAGTTCTTC
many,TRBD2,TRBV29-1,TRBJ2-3,CSVTGLAGGPRSTDTQYF,TGCAGCGTTACCGGACTAGCGGGGGGGCCGAGGAGCACAGATACGCAGTATTTT
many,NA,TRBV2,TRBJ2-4,CASRAGTFRNIQYF,TGTGCCAGCAGAGCCGGGACTTTCAGAAACATTCAGTACTTC
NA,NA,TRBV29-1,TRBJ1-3,CSVGQATGNTIYF,TGCAGCGTTGGACAGGCTACTGGAAACACCATATATTTT